This TCR beta chain was obtained from a study of monozygotic twins with inflammatory bowel disease (dated by TCRdb to between 2019 and 2020). Study-wide context: The full study comprised some 30 monozygotic twin pairs: nine German pairs (four IBD-concordant, five IBD-discordant) and 19 IBD-discordant Danish pairs. Disease-associated traits were sought mainly through comparisons between IBD patients and their genetically identical healthy co-twins within discordant pairs. Each individual had, on average, about 151 000 unique TCRalpha sequences and 181 000 unique TCRbeta sequences available for analysis. The investigation overall reported the following: TCRbeta repertoire diversity, by inverse Simpson index, was decreased in IBD patients compared with their healthy co-twins. Compared with healthy twins, IBD patients shared fewer clonotypes with other individuals, and the difference was most pronounced in patients with signs of disease activity. No difference in repertoire similarity was observed between concordant and discordant twins, possibly owing to limited statistical power. Differing immunosuppressive treatments among patients may have added background noise and inter-individual variability to the repertoires. No single strong signal or clonotype linked to IBD turned up in the results, so the idea that one exists was not supported. The analysis was unable to tell different T cell subtypes apart.

From each donor, an approximately 2.5 ml peripheral blood sample was drawn into PAXgene tubes and stored at -80 degrees C. Without T cell sorting, total RNA was isolated from whole blood using the PAXgene blood miRNA kit on an automated QIAcube. Peripheral blood from monozygotic twin pairs, either concordant or discordant for inflammatory bowel disease, underwent deep TCRalpha and TCRbeta repertoire profiling that used unique molecular barcoding. Smoking habits were recorded for all twin pairs, and each individual was classified as a current, former or never smoker. For CDR1 and CDR2, the germline V gene (reference sequence) lists SEHNR and FQNEAQ. The CDR3 spans 16 residues, from the cysteine through the phenylalanine. No DNA was logged. Points on this clonotype: Its antigen is still unknown.

The library was produced with 5' RACE. Each TCR library was prepared from 3,000 to 4,500 ng of total RNA. For each sample, cDNA synthesis was carried out in eight separate reactions using SMARTScribe reverse transcriptase. During cDNA synthesis, template switching introduced unique molecular identifiers that contained a 6-nucleotide sample barcode. Two nested PCRs of about 17 and 10 cycles amplified the TCRalpha and TCRbeta cDNA, and bead purification followed each PCR. Before amplification, the cDNA was treated with uracil DNA-glycosylase and purified using the QIAquick PCR purification kit. The second PCR was the step at which Illumina TruSeq-compatible adapters and sample-specific barcodes were added. Library quality and concentration were checked on TapeStation and Qubit, and libraries were pooled at about 5 ng each. Pooled libraries were sequenced on an Illumina HiSeq2500 single-index Rapid Run with 2 x 100 bp reads and custom sequencing primers. The original methods were these. MiGEC version 1.2.6 was used for UMI-based consensus assembly, which corrected PCR and sequencing errors. MiXCR version 2.1.1 handled V(D)J alignment, clonotype assembly and CDR3 extraction. Gene usage, clonotype sharing and MAIT/NKT TCR abundance were normalised by analysing the top 1000, 10 000 and 20 000 clonotypes per sample. After downsampling to 27 000 UMIs, diversity was calculated as the inverse Simpson index using the vegan R package. Paired Mann-Whitney U tests were applied to discordant twin pairs, with Benjamini-Hochberg correction for multiple testing. With the reads reprocessed by TCRdb, a single entry stands for each CDR3 protein sequence and no DNA is reported. The authors' filters were not applied to this entry. The sample table gives some 160,000 distinct CDR3 sequences. The ten largest make up 6.5% to 9% of the sample.

Sequencing was performed on blood. The receptor was isolated from a human donor with ulcerative colitis or Crohn's disease, or a healthy co-twin of an affected twin (not recorded which). The chain links TRBV7-9 with TRBJ2-2; TCRdb proposes TRBD1, but this gene call is untestable without DNA. CDR3 sequence: CASSDTGTGSTGELFF.